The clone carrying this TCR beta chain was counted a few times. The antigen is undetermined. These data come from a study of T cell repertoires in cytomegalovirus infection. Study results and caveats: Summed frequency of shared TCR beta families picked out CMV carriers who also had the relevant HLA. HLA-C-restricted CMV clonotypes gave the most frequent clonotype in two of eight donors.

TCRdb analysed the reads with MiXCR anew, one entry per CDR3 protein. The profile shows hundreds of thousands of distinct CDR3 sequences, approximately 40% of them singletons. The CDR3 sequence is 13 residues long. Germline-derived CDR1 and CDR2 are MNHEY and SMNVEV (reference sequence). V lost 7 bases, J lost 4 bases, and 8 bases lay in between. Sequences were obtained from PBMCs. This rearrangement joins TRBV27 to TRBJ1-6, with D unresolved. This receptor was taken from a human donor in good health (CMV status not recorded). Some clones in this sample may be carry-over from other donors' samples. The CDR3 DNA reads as TGTGCCAGCACAACAGTGTATAATTCACCCCTCCACTTT. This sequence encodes CASTTVYNSPLHF.